This TCR beta chain stems from a study of shared clonotypes between healthy human individuals. To note about this clone: Other DNA sequences from this sample encode an identical CDR3 as well.

Looked up from germline, CDR1 is SEHNR and CDR2 is FQNEAQ (reference sequence). CDR3 length equals 14 residues. Trimming removed 3 bases from V and 5 bases from J, with 13 bases in between. Using immunoSEQ multiplex PCR, the repertoire was profiled, and TCRdb retains in-frame clones only, with some absent. The sample holds a few million clones, just over 90% seen once. The chain uses TRBV7-9 and TRBJ1-1, with D perhaps matching TRBD1 (5 bases). The specimen sequenced was naive CD4+ T cells sorted from blood. Described subset: CD45RA+ positively selected. This TCR derives from a man aged 18 to 29 in good health. The CDR3 reads CASSFLGEGTEAFF. CDR3 DNA sequence: TGTGCCAGCAGCTTTTTAGGGGAAGGGACTGAAGCTTTCTTT.